Presented here are 31 T cell receptor beta chains from one specimen sequenced in a study of cytomegalovirus exposure and HLA in healthy donors. The PCR ran on 60 Vbeta and 13 Jbeta primers. The repertoire was sequenced with immunoSEQ multiplex PCR; TCRdb's copy has only in-frame clones and lacks some. The table includes 45,000 or so clones, about two thirds detected once. The source material was PBMCs. The receptors stem from a young woman in good health and CMV-seronegative.

The chain is built from TRBV10-1 and TRBJ2-2, with D tentatively TRBD2 (5 bases). Germline assignment: CDR1 WNHNN and CDR2 SYGVQD (reference sequence). The CDR3 is 14 amino acids. V was cut by 2 bases and J by 4 bases, with 8 bases left in between. Here the CDR3 reads CASSERAGTGELFF. The CDR3 coding sequence is TGCGCCAGCAGTGAGCGGGCGGGCACCGGGGAGCTGTTTTTT.

This clone was counted ten times or more. This chain links TRBV19 with TRBJ1-1; D not certain. Germline CDR1 and CDR2: LNHDA and SQIVND (reference sequence). This CDR3 is built from 13 residues. V shed 1 base and J shed 7 bases, with 10 bases lying between them. CDR3 amino acids: CASSIGLGFEAFF. In DNA form, the CDR3 reads TGTGCCAGTAGTATAGGCCTCGGTTTTGAAGCTTTCTTT.

This chain links TRBV29-1 with TRBJ1-3; no reliable D call. The V and J ends lost 0 bases and 4 bases respectively, with 4 bases between them. Germline CDR1 reads SQVTM; CDR2 reads ANQGSEA. This CDR3 has 12 amino acids. The CDR3 nucleotides are TGCAGCGTTGAAGATTTAGGAAACACCATATATTTT. Amino acid sequence: CSVEDLGNTIYF. Full variable domain (remainder filled in from reference TRBV29-1 and TRBJ1-3): SAVISQKPSRDICQRGTSLTIQCQVDSQVTMMFWYRQQPGQSLTLIATANQGSEATYESGFVIDKFPISRPNLTFSTLTVSNMSPEDSSIYLCSVEDLGNTIYFGEGSWLTVV.

The J gene is TRBJ2-3, the V gene TRBV30; 8 nucleotides match TRBD1. Trimming at V came to 0 bases and at J to 6 bases, leaving 11 bases not matched to a gene. The germline CDR1 and CDR2 sequences are GTSNPN and SVGIG (reference sequence). The CDR3 runs 16 residues. CDR3 loop: CAWSVTRTGLADTQYF. CDR3 nucleotides: TGTGCCTGGAGTGTAACCAGGACAGGGTTGGCCGATACGCAGTATTTT.

The J gene is TRBJ2-5, the V gene TRBV14, with D unclear. This CDR3 spans 12 amino acids. Germline V gene sequence: CDR1 SGHDN, CDR2 FVKESK. The V end was cut by 0 bases, the J end by 4 bases, with 3 bases between. The CDR3 reads CASSQERETQYF. The CDR3, as DNA: TGTGCCAGCAGCCAAGAGAGAGAGACCCAGTACTTC.

The rearrangement joins TRBV10-3 to TRBJ1-1; TRBD1 might be the D (6 bases). CDR3 length: 11 residues. Per the germline V gene, CDR1 is ENHRY and CDR2 is SYGVKD. Trimming took 3 bases from V and 11 from J, leaving 10 bases between them. The CDR3 loop is CAISEGTSAFF. CDR3 sequence (DNA): TGTGCCATCAGTGAAGGGACATCCGCTTTCTTT.

This clone occurred a few times. The chain recombines TRBV28 with TRBJ1-1; 7 nucleotides align to TRBD1. Germline CDR1 MDHEN, CDR2 SYDVKM. The CDR3 loop spans 14 amino acids. Trimming cost V 5 bases and J 4 bases; bases outside gene matches: 7. The CDR3 region is CASSPRQGITEAFF. CDR3 coding DNA: TGTGCCAGCAGTCCCCGACAGGGTATCACTGAAGCTTTCTTT. The full variable domain, completed using reference TRBV28 and TRBJ1-1, is DVKVTQSSRYLVKRTGEKVFLECVQDMDHENMFWYRQDPGLGLRLIYFSYDVKMKEKGDIPEGYSVSREKKERFSLILESASTNQTSMYLCASSPRQGITEAFFGQGTRLTVV.

The chain joins TRBV6-1 to TRBJ1-5, with TRBD1 identical over 10 bases. Germline V gives CDR1 MNHNS, CDR2 SASEGT. The ends lost 8 bases at V and 7 bases at J; junction bases unmatched: 11. This CDR3 has 15 residues. This chain's CDR3 is CASSMGETGGQPQHF. The CDR3 coding sequence is TGTGCCAGCTCCATGGGGGAGACAGGGGGCCAGCCCCAGCATTTT.

The chain recombines TRBV29-1 with TRBJ1-4; D unclear. This CDR3 contains 13 residues. V was cut by 7 bases and J by 4 bases, with 13 bases left in between. Germline CDR1 SQVTM, CDR2 ANQGSEA. The CDR3 sequence: CSARAQINEKLFF. The CDR3 DNA reads TGCAGCGCACGTGCCCAGATTAATGAAAAACTGTTTTTT.

This CDR3 reads CAWSVRGRISGNTIYF. In DNA, the CDR3 is TGTGCCTGGAGTGTACGAGGGAGGATTTCTGGAAACACCATATATTTT. This chain joins TRBV30 and TRBJ1-3, with D uncertain. The germline V and J ends were trimmed by 0 bases and 1 base, with 13 bases remaining between them. The CDR3 loop spans 16 amino acids. Per the germline V gene, CDR1 is GTSNPN and CDR2 is SVGIG (reference sequence).

J is TRBJ1-2 and V is TRBV19, with a tentative D call TRBD1 (6 bases). Germline CDR1 is LNHDA and CDR2 is SQIVND (reference sequence). The CDR3 is 15 residues long. Trimming took off 5 bases at V and 2 bases at J, with 15 bases between the two ends. The CDR3: CASSVGQSRNYGYTF. Written as DNA, the CDR3 is TGTGCCAGTAGTGTTGGACAGTCTCGGAACTATGGCTACACCTTC.

This sequence joins TRBV2 and TRBJ2-2; possible D gene TRBD2, 7 bases. V was pared by 8 bases and J by 5 bases, with 12 bases between. The CDR3 has 13 amino acids. Germline V gene lookup returns CDR1 SNHLY and CDR2 FYNNEI. This chain's CDR3 is CASPEGGTGELFF. For the CDR3, the DNA is TGTGCCAGCCCCGAGGGGGGGACCGGGGAGCTGTTTTTT.

V usage is TRBV7-6 and J usage is TRBJ2-2; 7 bases align to TRBD1. Per the germline V gene, CDR1 is SGHVS and CDR2 is FNYEAQ. The junction had 8 bases not matched to a gene; V was cut back by 5 bases and J by 5 bases. The CDR3 contains 15 residues. CDR3 sequence (DNA): TGTGCCAGCAGCCCCCGACAGGGATGGACCGGGGAGCTGTTTTTT. The encoded protein is CASSPRQGWTGELFF.

V is TRBV6-5 and J is TRBJ2-5, with 12 bases that match TRBD2. The CDR3 spans 16 residues. Trimming at V came to 0 bases and at J to 5 bases, leaving 4 bases not matched to a gene. CDR1 is MNHEY, CDR2 SVGAGI, per germline. CDR3 amino acids: CASSYSLAGGMETQYF. DNA of the CDR3: TGTGCCAGCAGTTACTCTCTAGCGGGGGGGATGGAGACCCAGTACTTC.

This chain joins TRBV2 and TRBJ2-1, with 11 bases identical to TRBD2. Germline V gene data show CDR1 as SNHLY and CDR2 as FYNNEI. The junction had 1 base not matched to a gene; V was cut back by 9 bases and J by 3 bases. The CDR3 consists of 13 residues. CDR3 amino acids: CARLAGGYNEQFF. CDR3 DNA sequence: TGTGCCAGGCTAGCGGGGGGCTACAATGAGCAGTTCTTC.

The chain recombines TRBV6-5 with TRBJ1-4, with D hard to call. This CDR3 contains 11 residues. Looked up from germline, CDR1 is MNHEY and CDR2 is SVGAGI. V was clipped by 5 bases and J by 8 bases, with 6 bases between them. The CDR3 protein is CASSHGEKLFF. CDR3 sequence (DNA): TGTGCCAGCAGTCACGGGGAAAAACTGTTTTTT.

The J gene is TRBJ1-5, the V gene TRBV6-6, with D perhaps matching TRBD1 (5 bases). The V and J ends lost 5 bases and 5 bases respectively, with 13 bases between them. Germline lookup yields CDR1 MNHNY and CDR2 SVGAGI (reference sequence). This CDR3 region has 14 residues. CDR3 in DNA: TGTGCCAGCAGTCTCCAGGGTAACGATCAGCCCCAGCATTTT. This codes for CASSLQGNDQPQHF.

J is TRBJ2-7 and V is TRBV4-1, with 9 positions matching TRBD2. The CDR3 length is 17 residues. With 1 base clipped from V and 0 bases from J, the junction kept 7 bases outside the gene matches. Per germline, CDR1 MGHRA and CDR2 YSYEKL. The CDR3 DNA reads as TGCGCCAGCAGCCAAGTCTTAGCGGGGGAGAGCTCCTACGAGCAGTACTTC. It encodes CASSQVLAGESSYEQYF.

The CDR3 bases are TGTGCCAGTAGTATAAGGCCAGGGGGTAATAATGAAGCTTTCTTT. As protein: CASSIRPGGNNEAFF. The chain uses TRBV19 and TRBJ1-1, with 7 bases lining up with TRBD1. Losses at the gene ends were 2 bases for V and 7 bases for J; bases not matched to a gene: 10. The CDR3 totals 15 residues. Germline assignment: CDR1 LNHDA and CDR2 SQIVND (reference sequence).

There are a few counts of this clone. The chain recombines TRBV6-5 with TRBJ2-5; TRBD1 aligns across 9 bases. Losses at the gene ends were 5 bases for V and 1 base for J; bases not matched to a gene: 5. The germline gives CDR1 MNHEY, CDR2 SVGAGI. CDR3 length: 15 amino acids. The DNA of the CDR3 is TGTGCCAGCAGTAGAATACAGGGGGCCCAAGAGACCCAGTACTTC. Translating it yields CASSRIQGAQETQYF.

V and J are TRBV29-1 and TRBJ2-5; 14 nucleotides agree with TRBD2. This CDR3 has 14 residues. The germline gives CDR1 SQVTM, CDR2 ANQGSEA. Trimming took 4 bases from V and 4 from J; bases not matched to a gene: 2. This CDR3 is CSVAGLAGVETQYF. The CDR3 bases are TGCAGCGTTGCGGGACTAGCGGGAGTAGAGACCCAGTACTTC. The full variable domain, rest sourced from reference TRBV29-1 and TRBJ2-5, is SAVISQKPSRDICQRGTSLTIQCQVDSQVTMMFWYRQQPGQSLTLIATANQGSEATYESGFVIDKFPISRPNLTFSTLTVSNMSPEDSSIYLCSVAGLAGVETQYFGPGTRLLVL.

This chain uses TRBV2 with TRBJ1-2; D gene uncertain. The CDR3 contains 14 residues. Germline assignment: CDR1 SNHLY and CDR2 FYNNEI. V lost 3 bases and J lost 4, with 12 bases in between. CDR3 coding DNA: TGTGCCAGCAGTGAGGAGGGTACAATCTATGGCTACACCTTC. Translated: CASSEEGTIYGYTF.

This sequence joins TRBV10-3 and TRBJ2-5; TRBD2 aligns across 10 bases. The CDR3 runs to 15 residues. Germline loops: CDR1 ENHRY, CDR2 SYGVKD. Trimming took 1 base from V and 4 from J; bases not matched to a gene: 3. CDR3 DNA sequence: TGTGCCATCAGTGAGTTGGGACTAGCGACAGAGACCCAGTACTTC. It specifies CAISELGLATETQYF.

The chain recombines TRBV30 with TRBJ2-3; TRBD2 agrees at 7 bases. This CDR3 is built from 10 residues. The ends lost 2 bases at V and 12 bases at J; junction bases unmatched: 2. The V gene's germline CDR1 is GTSNPN and CDR2 SVGIG (reference sequence). The chain's CDR3 is CAWSTGLQYF. Here the CDR3 DNA reads TGTGCCTGGAGTACGGGACTACAGTATTTT. Full variable domain (rest looked up from reference TRBV30 and TRBJ2-3): SQTIHQWPATLVQPVGSPLSLECTVEGTSNPNLYWYRQAAGRGLQLLFYSVGIGQISSEVPQNLSASRPQDRQFILSSKKLLLSDSGFYLCAWSTGLQYFGPGTRLTVL.

This chain connects TRBV7-8 to TRBJ2-1, with a tentative D call TRBD2 (5 bases). This CDR3 is built from 15 residues. V lost 4 bases and J lost 2, with 12 bases in between. CDR1 is SGHVS, CDR2 FQNEAQ, per germline. CDR3 sequence (DNA): TGTGCCAGCAGCTGGTTAGAGGGCCCCTACAATGAGCAGTTCTTC. Translation gives CASSWLEGPYNEQFF.

The J gene is TRBJ1-4, the V gene TRBV28; 10 bases line up with TRBD1. Losses at the gene ends were 6 bases for V and 3 bases for J; bases not matched to a gene: 4. Germline V gene data show CDR1 as MDHEN and CDR2 as SYDVKM. The CDR3 has 15 residues. CDR3 amino acids: CASRGTGVSNEKLFF. The CDR3 nucleotides are TGTGCCAGCAGGGGGACAGGGGTATCTAATGAAAAACTGTTTTTT. Full variable domain (missing parts from reference TRBV28 and TRBJ1-4): DVKVTQSSRYLVKRTGEKVFLECVQDMDHENMFWYRQDPGLGLRLIYFSYDVKMKEKGDIPEGYSVSREKKERFSLILESASTNQTSMYLCASRGTGVSNEKLFFGSGTQLSVL.

The rearrangement uses TRBV29-1 and TRBJ2-7; D may be TRBD1 (7 bases). V lost 6 bases, J lost 3 bases, and 18 bases lay in between. The CDR3 loop spans 14 amino acids. Germline values: CDR1 SQVTM, CDR2 ANQGSEA. CDR3 in DNA: TGCAGCGTCCTCTCCGGGCAGGGGGGCTACGAGCAGTACTTC. Its translation is CSVLSGQGGYEQYF.

The table lists this clone with a few counts. This specimen includes other DNA sequences encoding the same CDR3. V gene TRBV5-4 combines with J gene TRBJ2-3, with D possibly matching TRBD1 (6 bases). Trimming took off 4 bases at V and 2 bases at J, with 11 bases between the two ends. Germline CDR1 reads SGHNT; CDR2 reads YYREEE (reference sequence). The CDR3 totals 14 residues. CDR3 bases: TGTGCCAGCAGCCCGGACAGTTCCACAGATACGCAGTATTTT. Translated, it gives CASSPDSSTDTQYF.

V and J are TRBV28 and TRBJ1-2; D is possibly TRBD1 (5 bases). Trimming pared 7 bases from V and 3 bases from J, leaving 9 bases between. The CDR3 is 12 residues long. Germline values: CDR1 MDHEN, CDR2 SYDVKM. CDR3 sequence (DNA): TGTGCCAGCAAGCGGGGCGACTATGGCTACACCTTC. Its protein is CASKRGDYGYTF.

The genes are TRBV5-1 and TRBJ1-6; a possible D gene is TRBD1 (5 bases). Trimming removed 7 bases at V and 10 bases at J, with 18 bases between. The length of the CDR3 is 14 residues. Germline V gene lookup returns CDR1 SGHRS and CDR2 YFSETQ. CDR3 region: CASSRGDATSPLHF. In DNA form, the CDR3 reads TGCGCCAGCTCTCGGGGGGACGCCACCTCACCCCTCCACTTT. Looking up the rest from reference TRBV5-1 and TRBJ1-6 gives the full variable domain: KAGVTQTPRYLIKTRGQQVTLSCSPISGHRSVSWYQQTPGQGLQFLFEYFSETQRNKGNFPGRFSGRQFSNSRSEMNVSTLELGDSALYLCASSRGDATSPLHFGNGTRLTVT.

The chain recombines TRBV6-5 with TRBJ1-1; D is perhaps TRBD1 (6 bases). Looked up from germline, CDR1 is MNHEY and CDR2 is SVGAGI. The CDR3 covers 13 residues. V shed 5 bases and J shed 3 bases, with 10 bases lying between them. The CDR3 region has the DNA TGTGCCAGCAGTCCCCGGACAGACACTGAAGCTTTCTTT. The encoded protein is CASSPRTDTEAFF.